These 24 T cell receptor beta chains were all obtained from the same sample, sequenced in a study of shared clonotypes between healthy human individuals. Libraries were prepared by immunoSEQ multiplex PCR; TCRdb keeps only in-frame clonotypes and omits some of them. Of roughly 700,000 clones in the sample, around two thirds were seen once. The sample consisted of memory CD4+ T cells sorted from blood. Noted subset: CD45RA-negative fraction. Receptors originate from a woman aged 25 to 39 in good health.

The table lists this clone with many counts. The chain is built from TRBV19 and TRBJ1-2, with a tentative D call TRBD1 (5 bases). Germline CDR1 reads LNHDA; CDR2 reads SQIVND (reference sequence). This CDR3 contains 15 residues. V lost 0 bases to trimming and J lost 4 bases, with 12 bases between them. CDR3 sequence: CASSIEGAQGYGYTF. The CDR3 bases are TGTGCCAGTAGTATAGAAGGGGCGCAGGGCTATGGCTACACCTTC.

The CDR3 DNA reads TGTGCCAGCAGTGTCCCAGGGGTTGGCTACACCTTC. It yields the protein CASSVPGVGYTF. This rearrangement joins TRBV28 to TRBJ1-2, with D tentatively TRBD1 (6 bases). V shed 5 bases and J shed 7 bases, with 11 bases lying between them. The length of the CDR3 is 12 residues. Germline V CDR1 and CDR2: MDHEN, SYDVKM.

This CDR3 is CASSFSGNGQPQHF. In DNA, the CDR3 is TGTGCCAGCAGTTTTTCAGGGAATGGCCAGCCCCAGCATTTT. The chain employs TRBV28 and TRBJ1-5; D is possibly TRBD1 (5 bases). Germline CDR1 is MDHEN and CDR2 is SYDVKM. There are 14 residues in the CDR3. The V end was cut by 3 bases, the J end by 7 bases, with 13 bases between.

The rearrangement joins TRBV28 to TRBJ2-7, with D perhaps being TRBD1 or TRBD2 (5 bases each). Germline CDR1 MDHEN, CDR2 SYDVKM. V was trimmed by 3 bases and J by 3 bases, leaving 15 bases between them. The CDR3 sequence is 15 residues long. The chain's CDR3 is CASSFRQTINYEQYF. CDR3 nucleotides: TGTGCCAGCAGTTTCAGACAGACTATAAACTACGAGCAGTACTTC.

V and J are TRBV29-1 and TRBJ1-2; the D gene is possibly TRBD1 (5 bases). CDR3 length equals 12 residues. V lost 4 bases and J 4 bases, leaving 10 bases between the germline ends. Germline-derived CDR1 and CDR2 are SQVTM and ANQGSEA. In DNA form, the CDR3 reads TGCAGCGTTGTTGGGGGTGGCTATGGCTACACCTTC. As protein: CSVVGGGYGYTF. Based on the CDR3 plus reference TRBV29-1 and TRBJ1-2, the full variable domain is SAVISQKPSRDICQRGTSLTIQCQVDSQVTMMFWYRQQPGQSLTLIATANQGSEATYESGFVIDKFPISRPNLTFSTLTVSNMSPEDSSIYLCSVVGGGYGYTFGSGTRLTVV.

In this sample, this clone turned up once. CDR3 DNA: TGTGCCAGCAGATCCCGGGACCGGAGGCGCGAGCAGTACTTC. It yields the protein CASRSRDRRREQYF. The chain carries TRBV7-3 and TRBJ2-7, with D perhaps matching TRBD1 or TRBD2 (5 bases each). In germline, CDR1 is SGHTA, CDR2 FQGTGA. The V end was cut by 6 bases, the J end by 6 bases, with 18 bases between. The CDR3 covers 14 residues. Full variable domain (remainder filled in from reference TRBV7-3 and TRBJ2-7): GAGVSQTPSNKVTEKGKYVELRCDPISGHTALYWYRQSLGQGPEFLIYFQGTGAADDSGLPNDRFFAVRPEGSVSTLKIQRTERGDSAVYLCASRSRDRRREQYFGPGTRLTVT.

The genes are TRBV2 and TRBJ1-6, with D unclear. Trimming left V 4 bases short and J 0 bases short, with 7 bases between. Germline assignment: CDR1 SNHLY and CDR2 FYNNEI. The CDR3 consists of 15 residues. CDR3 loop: CASSVTSSYNSPLHF. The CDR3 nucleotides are TGTGCCAGCAGTGTAACGAGCTCCTATAATTCACCCCTCCACTTT.

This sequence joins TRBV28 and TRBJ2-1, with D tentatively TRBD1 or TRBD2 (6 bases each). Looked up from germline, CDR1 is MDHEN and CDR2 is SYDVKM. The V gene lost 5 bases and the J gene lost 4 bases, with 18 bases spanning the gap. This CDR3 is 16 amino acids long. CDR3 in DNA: TGTGCCAGCAGTCCCATGGGGGCGGGAAAGTACAATGAGCAGTTCTTC. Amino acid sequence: CASSPMGAGKYNEQFF.

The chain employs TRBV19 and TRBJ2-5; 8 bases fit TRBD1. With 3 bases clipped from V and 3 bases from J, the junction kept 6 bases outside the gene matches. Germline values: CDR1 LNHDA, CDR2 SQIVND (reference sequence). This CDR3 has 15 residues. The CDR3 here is CASSMTTGGKETQYF. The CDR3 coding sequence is TGTGCCAGTAGTATGACTACAGGGGGGAAAGAGACCCAGTACTTC.

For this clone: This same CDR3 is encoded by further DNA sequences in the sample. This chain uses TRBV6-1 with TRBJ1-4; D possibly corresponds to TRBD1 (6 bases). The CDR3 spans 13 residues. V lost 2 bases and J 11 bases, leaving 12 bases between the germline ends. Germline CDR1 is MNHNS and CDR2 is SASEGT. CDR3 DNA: TGTGCCAGCAGTGAACAGGGGTTCGAGAAACTGTTTTTT. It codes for CASSEQGFEKLFF.

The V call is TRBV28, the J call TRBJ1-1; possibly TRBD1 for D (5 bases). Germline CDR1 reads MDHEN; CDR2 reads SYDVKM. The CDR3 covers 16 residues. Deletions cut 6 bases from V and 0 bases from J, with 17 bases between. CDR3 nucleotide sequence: TGTGCCAGCAGCTTGGGAAACCCAGGGATGAACACTGAAGCTTTCTTT. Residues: CASSLGNPGMNTEAFF.

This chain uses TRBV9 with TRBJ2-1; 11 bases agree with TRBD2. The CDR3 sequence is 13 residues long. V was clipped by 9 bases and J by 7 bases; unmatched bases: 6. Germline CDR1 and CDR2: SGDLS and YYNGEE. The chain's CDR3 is CATLAGVGNEQFF. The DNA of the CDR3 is TGTGCCACACTAGCGGGAGTGGGTAATGAGCAGTTCTTC.

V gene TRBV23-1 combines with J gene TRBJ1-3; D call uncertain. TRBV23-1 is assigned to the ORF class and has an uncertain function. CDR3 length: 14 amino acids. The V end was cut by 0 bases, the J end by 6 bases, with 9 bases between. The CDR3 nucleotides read TGCGCCAGCAGTCAATCCCATCCTTTAAACACCATATATTTT. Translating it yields CASSQSHPLNTIYF.

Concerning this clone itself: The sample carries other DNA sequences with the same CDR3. DNA for the CDR3: TGTGCCAGCAGCCCGTATTTGAACACTGAAGCTTTCTTT. This codes for CASSPYLNTEAFF. The rearrangement uses TRBV7-2 and TRBJ1-1; no reliable D call. Germline V gene sequence: CDR1 SGHTA, CDR2 FQGNSA. This CDR3 comprises 13 residues. V was shortened by 5 bases and J by 0 bases, with 7 bases between the two germline ends.

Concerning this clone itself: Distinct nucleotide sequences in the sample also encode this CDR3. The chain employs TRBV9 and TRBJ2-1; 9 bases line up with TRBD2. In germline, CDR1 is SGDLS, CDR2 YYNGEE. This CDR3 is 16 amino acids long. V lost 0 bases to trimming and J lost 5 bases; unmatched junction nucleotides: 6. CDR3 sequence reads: CASSVAGLAKNNEQFF. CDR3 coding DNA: TGTGCCAGCAGCGTAGCTGGACTAGCGAAAAACAATGAGCAGTTCTTC.

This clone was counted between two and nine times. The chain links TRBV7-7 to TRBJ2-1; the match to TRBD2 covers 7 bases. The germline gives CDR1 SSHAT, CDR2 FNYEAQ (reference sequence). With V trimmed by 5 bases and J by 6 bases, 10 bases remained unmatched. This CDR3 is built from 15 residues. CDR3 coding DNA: TGTGCCAGCAGCCTGCGGGCGGGAGAGTTCAATGAGCAGTTCTTC. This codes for CASSLRAGEFNEQFF. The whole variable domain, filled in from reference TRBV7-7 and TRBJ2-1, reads GAGVSQSPRYKVTKRGQDVTLRCDPISSHATLYWYQQALGQGPEFLTYFNYEAQPDKSGLPSDRFSAERPEGSISTLTIQRTEQRDSAMYRCASSLRAGEFNEQFFGPGTRLTVL.

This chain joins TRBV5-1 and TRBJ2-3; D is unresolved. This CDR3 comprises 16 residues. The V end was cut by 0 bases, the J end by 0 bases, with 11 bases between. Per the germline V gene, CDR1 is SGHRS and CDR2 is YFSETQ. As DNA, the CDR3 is TGCGCCAGCAGCTTGGGTCCCCCGGCTAGCACAGATACGCAGTATTTT. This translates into CASSLGPPASTDTQYF.

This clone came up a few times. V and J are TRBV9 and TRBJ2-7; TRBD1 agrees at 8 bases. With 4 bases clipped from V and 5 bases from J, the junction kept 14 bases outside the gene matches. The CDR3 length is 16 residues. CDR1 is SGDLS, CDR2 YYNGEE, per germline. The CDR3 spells CASSKGGTGRIHEQYF. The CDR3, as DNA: TGTGCCAGCAGCAAAGGTGGGACAGGTAGAATCCACGAGCAGTACTTC.

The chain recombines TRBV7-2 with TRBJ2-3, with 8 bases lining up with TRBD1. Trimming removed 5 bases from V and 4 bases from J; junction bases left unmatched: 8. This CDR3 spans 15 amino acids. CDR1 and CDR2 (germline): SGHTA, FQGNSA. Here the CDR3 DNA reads TGTGCCAGCAGCCTACGACAGGGGCATGCAGATACGCAGTATTTT. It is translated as CASSLRQGHADTQYF.

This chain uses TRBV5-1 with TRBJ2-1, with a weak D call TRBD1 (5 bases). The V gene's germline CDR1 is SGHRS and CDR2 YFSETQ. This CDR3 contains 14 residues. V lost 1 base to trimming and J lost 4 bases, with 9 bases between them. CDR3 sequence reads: CASSLSGQYNEQFF. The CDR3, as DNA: TGCGCCAGCAGCTTGAGTGGACAATACAATGAGCAGTTCTTC.

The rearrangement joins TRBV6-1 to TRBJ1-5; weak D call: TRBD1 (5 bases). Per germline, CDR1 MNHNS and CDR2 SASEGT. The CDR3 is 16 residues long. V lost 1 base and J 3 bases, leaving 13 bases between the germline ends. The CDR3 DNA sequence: TGTGCCAGCAGTGAAGATGGACACATCGCCAATCAGCCCCAGCATTTT. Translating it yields CASSEDGHIANQPQHF.

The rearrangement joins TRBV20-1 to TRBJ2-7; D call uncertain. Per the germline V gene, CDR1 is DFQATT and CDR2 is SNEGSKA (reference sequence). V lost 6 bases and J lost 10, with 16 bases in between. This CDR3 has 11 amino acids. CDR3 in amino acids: CSAYREAQQYF. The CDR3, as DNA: TGCAGTGCGTACCGCGAGGCACAACAGTACTTC.

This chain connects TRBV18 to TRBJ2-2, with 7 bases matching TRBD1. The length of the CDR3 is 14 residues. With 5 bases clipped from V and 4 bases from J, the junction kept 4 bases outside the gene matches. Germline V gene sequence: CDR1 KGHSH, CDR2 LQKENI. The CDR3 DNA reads TGTGCCAGCTCAACCGACAGGGCCACCGGGGAGCTGTTTTTT. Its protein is CASSTDRATGELFF.

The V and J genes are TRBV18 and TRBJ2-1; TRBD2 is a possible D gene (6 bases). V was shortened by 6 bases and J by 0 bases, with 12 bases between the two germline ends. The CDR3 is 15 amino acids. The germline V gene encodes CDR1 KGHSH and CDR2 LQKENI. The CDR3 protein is CASSLDGSSYNEQFF. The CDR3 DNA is TGTGCCAGCTCCCTTGACGGGAGCTCCTACAATGAGCAGTTCTTC.